This entry lists 16 T cell receptor beta chains sequenced from one sample in a study of yellow fever vaccine responses in identical twins. Each CDR3 protein gets one entry after TCRdb re-called the RT-PCR reads with MiXCR. The table has about 3,500 distinct CDR3 sequences, 85% to 90% seen once. The input for sequencing was T cells from blood (PBMCs), unsorted or a sorted subset (not recorded which), taken before or after yellow fever vaccination (not recorded which). These receptors came from a woman younger than 35 who received the yellow fever vaccine.

The chain links TRBV19 to TRBJ1-2, with 9 bases fitting TRBD1. The germline CDR1 and CDR2 sequences are LNHDA and SQIVND (reference sequence). The CDR3 sequence is 14 residues long. V shed 5 bases and J 3 bases; nucleotides not matched to a gene: 4. The CDR3 here is CASSSRQGDYGYTF. The CDR3 coding sequence is TGTGCCAGTAGTTCACGACAGGGGGACTATGGCTACACCTTC.

The chain employs TRBV6-2 or TRBV6-3 and TRBJ2-1; a possible D gene is TRBD1 (6 bases). The CDR3 is made up of 14 amino acids. Germline V gene lookup returns CDR1 MNHEY and CDR2 SVGEGT. V lost 6 bases and J lost 3, with 12 bases in between. The CDR3 DNA is TGTGCCAGCAGCCAAGGGGGTAGCTACAATGAGCAGTTCTTC. It translates to CASSQGGSYNEQFF.

The chain links TRBV9 to TRBJ2-7; 8 nucleotides line up with TRBD2. Germline-derived CDR1 and CDR2 are SGDLS and YYNGEE. This CDR3 spans 16 amino acids. The J segment lost 2 bases and the V segment lost 4 bases, leaving 11 bases of the junction unmatched. The CDR3 spells CASSTGSGGRAYEQYF. DNA of the CDR3: TGTGCCAGCAGCACCGGAAGCGGGGGCCGGGCCTACGAGCAGTACTTC. Complete variable domain (other parts from reference TRBV9 and TRBJ2-7): DSGVTQTPKHLITATGQRVTLRCSPRSGDLSVYWYQQSLDQGLQFLIQYYNGEERAKGNILERFSAQQFPDLHSELNLSSLELGDSALYFCASSTGSGGRAYEQYFGPGTRLTVT.

This clonotype has only a few counts. This chain uses TRBV14 with TRBJ2-2; the D gene is possibly TRBD1 (6 bases). The CDR3 length is 16 residues. Germline lookup yields CDR1 SGHDN and CDR2 FVKESK. The V end lost 3 bases, the J end lost 3 bases, and 14 bases lay between the germline ends. The CDR3, as DNA: TGTGCCAGCAGCCATCTAAGGGGGAAGGACACCGGGGAGCTGTTTTTT. Translation gives CASSHLRGKDTGELFF.

This clonotype was counted a few times. The chain couples TRBV11-3 to TRBJ2-7, with TRBD2 matching 8 bases. The CDR3 spans 13 residues. V lost 1 base to trimming and J lost 5 bases; unmatched junction nucleotides: 1. Germline assignment: CDR1 SGHNT and CDR2 YENEEA. CDR3 DNA: TGTGCCAGCAGCTTAGGGACTAGCCACGAGCAGTACTTC. Translation gives CASSLGTSHEQYF.

The chain uses TRBV4-1 and TRBJ2-1; TRBD2 matches 8 bases. Germline CDR1 reads MGHRA; CDR2 reads YSYEKL. Losses at the gene ends were 0 bases for V and 7 bases for J; bases not matched to a gene: 5. The CDR3 extends over 15 amino acids. CDR3 amino acids: CASSQDEIAGNEQFF. CDR3 in DNA: TGCGCCAGCAGCCAAGATGAGATAGCGGGAAATGAGCAGTTCTTC.

This chain links TRBV9 with TRBJ1-2; D is perhaps TRBD1 (5 bases). Germline V gene data show CDR1 as SGDLS and CDR2 as YYNGEE. V was pared by 0 bases and J by 8 bases, with 5 bases between. The CDR3 length is 11 residues. Here the CDR3 DNA reads TGTGCCAGCAGCGTAGGGGGGGGCTACACCTTC. Its translation: CASSVGGGYTF.

Regarding this clonotype: The junction departs from germline at one end; a sequencing error may be responsible. The chain is built from TRBV11-1 and TRBJ2-7, with D perhaps TRBD1 (6 bases). Germline V lookup: CDR1 SGHAT, CDR2 FQDESV (reference sequence). The CDR3 runs to 13 residues. Written as DNA, the CDR3 is TGTGCCAGCAGCTTTAGTGGGACAACCTTGATTGACTTC. It is translated as CASSFSGTTLIDF.

The rearrangement links TRBV7-1 to TRBJ2-1; 11 nucleotides agree with TRBD2. TRBV7-1 is known as an ORF, though its function is uncertain. V trimming: 5 bases; J trimming: 12 bases; junction bases outside the gene matches: 9. This CDR3 region has 14 residues. The DNA for the CDR3 is TGTGCCAGCAGCCCACAGACTAGCGGGGCCCCGCAGTTCTTC. This codes for CASSPQTSGAPQFF.

V is TRBV6-2 or TRBV6-3 and J is TRBJ2-7; 10 bases map to TRBD1. The CDR3 consists of 17 residues. Trimming at V came to 5 bases and at J to 5 bases, leaving 15 bases not matched to a gene. Germline CDR1 is MNHEY and CDR2 is SVGEGT. The CDR3 loop is CASSHTPGTGVEDEQYF. As DNA, the CDR3 is TGTGCCAGCAGTCACACCCCCGGGACAGGGGTGGAAGACGAGCAGTACTTC.

V gene TRBV7-6 combines with J gene TRBJ2-3, with D tentatively TRBD2 (6 bases). This CDR3 is built from 15 residues. Germline V gives CDR1 SGHVS, CDR2 FNYEAQ. Trimming removed 2 bases from V and 0 bases from J, with 9 bases in between. For the CDR3, the DNA is TGTGCCAGCAGCTTAATCGCGGGGAGCACAGATACGCAGTATTTT. Translated: CASSLIAGSTDTQYF.

This rearrangement joins TRBV11-3 to TRBJ2-1; 9 positions match TRBD2. J was trimmed by 0 bases and V by 2 bases; bases with no gene match: 5. This CDR3 contains 17 residues. Germline CDR1 reads SGHNT; CDR2 reads YENEEA. The CDR3: CASSLRRLADSYNEQFF. The CDR3 DNA sequence: TGTGCCAGCAGCTTACGGAGACTAGCGGACTCCTACAATGAGCAGTTCTTC.

The rearrangement joins TRBV4-2 to TRBJ2-7, with 7 bases lining up with TRBD2. The CDR3 is made up of 16 amino acids. Germline V gives CDR1 LGHNA, CDR2 YNFKEQ. The V and J ends lost 0 bases and 2 bases, in that order; junction bases with no gene match: 7. Here the CDR3 reads CASSQDQGGSAYEQYF. The CDR3 DNA follows: TGTGCCAGCAGCCAAGATCAGGGCGGGAGCGCCTACGAGCAGTACTTC.

The V and J genes are TRBV12-3 or TRBV12-4 and TRBJ2-1; 8 bases map to TRBD1. This CDR3 comprises 15 residues. V gave up 4 bases and J gave up 6 bases; unmatched junction bases: 8. In DNA form, the CDR3 reads TGTGCCAGCAGTTCCGGACAGGGATTTTTCAATGAGCAGTTCTTC. Its translation: CASSSGQGFFNEQFF.

The chain joins TRBV11-1 to TRBJ2-1, with TRBD2 identical over 10 bases. Germline CDR1 reads SGHAT; CDR2 reads FQDESV (reference sequence). The V segment lost 4 bases and the J segment 7 bases; nucleotides outside the gene matches: 10. The CDR3 covers 16 residues. The CDR3 protein is CASSSLAGAGRNEQFF. DNA for the CDR3: TGTGCCAGCAGCTCCCTAGCGGGAGCCGGTCGGAATGAGCAGTTCTTC.

Only one count was recorded for this clonotype. The V call is TRBV10-3, the J call TRBJ2-7; either TRBD1 or TRBD2 may supply D (5 bases each). Per germline, CDR1 ENHRY and CDR2 SYGVKD. V lost 8 bases, J lost 3 bases, and 14 bases lay in between. The CDR3 has 13 residues. CDR3 residues: CAIQAGRDYEQYF. The DNA of the CDR3 is TGTGCCATCCAAGCAGGGAGAGACTACGAGCAGTACTTC.